The entry that follows covers one T cell receptor beta chain sequence. Its binding antigen is unknown. Base qualities were left out, and no much larger clone turns up one base away. For sequencing, an Illumina HiSeq 2500 was employed. Quantitative 5'-RACE with molecular barcodes was the method used to prepare the TCR beta libraries. On the authors' methods: Disease-linked TCR variants were identified with a new computational method built on a probabilistic model of VDJ rearrangement. TCRdb ran its own pipeline on the public reads, namely fastp trimming at Q25 and MiXCR clone calling, and kept in-frame beta chains. Rows merge per CDR3 protein into single entries with the most common DNA and genes. For this entry, the V and J calls and clone size follow TCRdb and not the study's own pipeline. The sample table holds 250,000 to 350,000 distinct CDR3 sequences, of which roughly 20% were seen once. The ten largest clones capture roughly 3.4% of the sample.

This entry is derived from a study of CD8 T cells in ankylosing spondylitis (dated by TCRdb to the late 2010s). Context from the whole study: The study profiled T cell receptor beta repertoires in healthy donors and ankylosing spondylitis patients to find disease-linked TCR variants. In total, the full study cohort was made up of 110 or so healthy donors and some 26 ankylosing spondylitis patients. Peripheral blood was sampled, and synovial fluid was also collected from ankylosing spondylitis patients.

Points the paper makes about the study in general: The disease-linked clones were reported to be significantly enriched in matched synovial fluid samples from ankylosing spondylitis patients. Some of the motif variants had been reported before in the synovial fluid and blood of reactive arthritis patients, a finding that suggests common disease-initiation mechanisms. A TCR beta motif of seven or eight highly homologous amino acid variants appeared characteristic of blood from ankylosing spondylitis patients. In peripheral blood, the disease-linked clones were found at relatively low frequencies and had a CD8+ phenotype.

V is cut by 3 bases and J by 3 bases, and the space between the germline ends is 8 bases. The CDR3 spans 13 residues, from the cysteine through the phenylalanine. Only CDR3 DNA remains: 39 bases, in frame from the first base. Reading the germline V gene (reference sequence) gives CDR1 SEHNR and CDR2 FQNEAQ. The TCR was taken from a female donor with ankylosing spondylitis or in good health (not recorded which). What was sequenced was blood, either unsorted or a sorted T cell fraction (not recorded which). This sequence uses TRBV7-9 and TRBJ1-1, with the D gene not confidently named. The CDR3 loop reads CASSLSRYTEAFF. The DNA is as follows: TGTGCCAGCAGCTTGTCTAGGTACACTGAAGCTTTCTTT. Reference TRBV7-9 and TRBJ1-1 genes cover what lies past the CDR3, so the full variable domain is DTGVSQNPRHKITKRGQNVTFRCDPISEHNRLYWYRQTLGQGPEFLTYFQNEAQLEKSRLLSDRFSAERPKGSFSTLEIQRTEQGDSAMYLCASSLSRYTEAFFGQGTRLTVV.